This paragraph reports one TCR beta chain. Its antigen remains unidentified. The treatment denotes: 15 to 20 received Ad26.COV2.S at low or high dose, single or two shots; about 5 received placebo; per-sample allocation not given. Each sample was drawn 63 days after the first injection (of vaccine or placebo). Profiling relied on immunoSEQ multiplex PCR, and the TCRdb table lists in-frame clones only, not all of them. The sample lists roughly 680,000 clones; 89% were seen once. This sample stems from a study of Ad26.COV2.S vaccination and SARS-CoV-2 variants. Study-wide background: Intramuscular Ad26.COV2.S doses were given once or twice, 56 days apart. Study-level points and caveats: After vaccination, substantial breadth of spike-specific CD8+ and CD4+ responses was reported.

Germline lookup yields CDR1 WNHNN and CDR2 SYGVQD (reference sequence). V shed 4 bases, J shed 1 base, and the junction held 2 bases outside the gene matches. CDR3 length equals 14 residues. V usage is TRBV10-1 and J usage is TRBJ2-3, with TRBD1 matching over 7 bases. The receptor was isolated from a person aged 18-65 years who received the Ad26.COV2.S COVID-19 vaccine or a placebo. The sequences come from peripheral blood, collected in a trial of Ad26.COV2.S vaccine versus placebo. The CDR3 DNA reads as TGCGCCAGCAGTGTACAGGGGTGCACAGATACGCAGTATTTT. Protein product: CASSVQGCTDTQYF.